This TCR beta chain was obtained from a study of T cells after yellow fever vaccination. Findings and limits, study-wide: Of the clonotypes, a small share occurred in both CD4 and CD8 compartments.

This clonotype has ten or more counts. As yet, its antigen is unknown. TCRdb passed the 5' RACE reads through MiXCR, listing each CDR3 protein once. The data contain 250,000 to 400,000 distinct CDR3 sequences, 3.5% to 4.5% of them singletons. Per the germline V gene, CDR1 is SGHRS and CDR2 is YFSETQ. The V gene end was trimmed by 3 bases and the J gene end by 1 base; junction bases not matched to a gene: 11. The CDR3 is 19 amino acids. This chain joins TRBV5-1 and TRBJ2-1; 12 positions match TRBD1. This TCR came from a man aged 18 to 30 who received the YFV17D yellow fever vaccine. The sample in question was PBMCs, obtained 15 days after the yellow fever booster vaccination. The CDR3 sequence: CASSSPRDRGQVSYNEQFF. The CDR3 region has the DNA TGCGCCAGCAGCTCCCCCCGGGACAGGGGGCAGGTATCCTACAATGAGCAGTTCTTC.